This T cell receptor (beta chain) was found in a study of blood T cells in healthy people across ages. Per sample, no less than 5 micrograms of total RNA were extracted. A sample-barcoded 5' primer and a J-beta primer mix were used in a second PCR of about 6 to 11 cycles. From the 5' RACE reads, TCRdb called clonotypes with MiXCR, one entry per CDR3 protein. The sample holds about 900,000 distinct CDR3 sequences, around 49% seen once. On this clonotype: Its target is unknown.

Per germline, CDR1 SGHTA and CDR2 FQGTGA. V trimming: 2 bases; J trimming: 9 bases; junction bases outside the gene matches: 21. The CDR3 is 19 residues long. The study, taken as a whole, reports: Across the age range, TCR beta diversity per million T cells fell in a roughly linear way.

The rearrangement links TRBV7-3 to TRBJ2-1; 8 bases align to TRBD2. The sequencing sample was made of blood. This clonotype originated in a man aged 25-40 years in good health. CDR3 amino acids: CASSLWVPSVAGGLGEQFF. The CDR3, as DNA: TGTGCCAGCAGCTTATGGGTCCCCTCCGTGGCGGGGGGACTTGGTGAGCAGTTCTTC.